The rows below give T cell receptor beta chains drawn from one sample of a study of cytomegalovirus exposure and HLA in healthy donors. Produced via immunoSEQ multiplex PCR; TCRdb's table is partial and in-frame only. The table records roughly 120,000 clones, over 60% of them present only once. The sequencing sample was made of PBMCs. The receptors shown here come from a woman aged 40 to 49 in good health and CMV-seropositive. Both conserved end residues are part of each CDR3.

v_call	j_call	cdr3_aa
TRBV7-9	TRBJ1-1	CASSLPVHTEAFF
TRBV6-5	TRBJ2-7	CASSYLAGDYEQYF
TRBV5-1	TRBJ1-2	CASSLLTGDYGYTF
TRBV7-9	TRBJ1-2	CASSLGTGYGYTF
TRBV4-1	TRBJ2-1	CASSQPGQGAYNEQFF
TRBV2	TRBJ2-5	CASSEGGRTTINF
TRBV6-6	TRBJ1-2	CASLTFDRGYTF
TRBV5-4	TRBJ1-4	CASSLRGLGTNEKLFF
TRBV6-5	TRBJ1-2	CASSSPGQNNYGYTF
TRBV5-1	TRBJ1-1	CASSWAGQDTEAFF
TRBV5-1	TRBJ2-1	CASSIQGGDEQFF
TRBV11-2	TRBJ2-7	CASSLDRDRTYEQYF
TRBV27	TRBJ2-7	CASSLRRDPYEQYF
TRBV12-5	TRBJ2-1	CASALVVGPQFF
TRBV18	TRBJ1-2	CASSPMTGEGYTF
TRBV4-3	TRBJ2-2	CASSQQLAGGPGGELFF
TRBV7-6	TRBJ2-1	CASSFGRANEQFF
TRBV5-1	TRBJ1-1	CASSRNTEAFF
TRBV11-1	TRBJ1-1	CASSLIGDRQAFF
TRBV7-3	TRBJ2-1	CASSPGSTSGQEQFF
TRBV27	TRBJ2-2	CASSFGANTGELFF
TRBV4-3	TRBJ2-1	CASSQGPTVSPYNEQFF
TRBV5-4	TRBJ1-6	CASSLRGRDRGANSPLHF
TRBV12-5	TRBJ1-2	CASGLGGSYGYTF
TRBV7-2	TRBJ2-5	CASRGDGLAGIETQYF
TRBV5-1	TRBJ2-1	CASSLRDSRGDEQFF
TRBV4-1	TRBJ1-2	CASSPGLSDYGYTF
TRBV10-3	TRBJ1-3	CAISDPRQLRSSGNTIYF
TRBV2	TRBJ1-4	CASSQGFRGEKLFF
TRBV18	TRBJ1-1	CASSPPSGQTNTEAFF
TRBV29-1	TRBJ2-3	CSATGLAGVTDTQYF
TRBV4-1	TRBJ1-5	CASSQDLTGMRNQPQHF
TRBV18	TRBJ1-3	CASSPPVGESGNTIYF
TRBV5-4	TRBJ2-5	CASSLAMGGVQETQYF
TRBV27	TRBJ2-5	CASRDGATTGETQYF
TRBV5-6	TRBJ2-1	CASSPNSGGPYNEQFF
TRBV28	TRBJ1-4	CASSLTGGGEKLFF
TRBV2	TRBJ1-1	CARLTGRNTEAFF
TRBV2	TRBJ2-1	CASSVLAGDNEQFF
TRBV6-5	TRBJ1-1	CASSDRILNTEAFF
TRBV19	TRBJ1-1	CASSLDGQGSHTEAFF
TRBV6-5	TRBJ2-1	CASSYRQANEQFF
TRBV7-9	TRBJ2-5	CASSLALQETQYF
TRBV7-9	TRBJ2-5	CASSWPGGLETQYF
TRBV6-5	TRBJ1-4	CASSYRKGQGNEKLFF
TRBV4-3	TRBJ1-4	CASSHIQDRSNEKLFF
TRBV19	TRBJ1-2	CASKPQGQGYTF
TRBV27	TRBJ1-4	CASSSDRGGKLFF
TRBV29-1	TRBJ1-1	CSVTTGGWDTEAFF
TRBV29-1	TRBJ1-1	CSVPPLGNTEAFF
TRBV6-5	TRBJ1-2	CASSYSGALNYGYTF
TRBV7-2	TRBJ2-7	CASSLGNSFYEQYF
TRBV10-3	TRBJ1-2	CAISDTDRPTNYGYTF
TRBV27	TRBJ1-1	CASSPGLMNTEAFF